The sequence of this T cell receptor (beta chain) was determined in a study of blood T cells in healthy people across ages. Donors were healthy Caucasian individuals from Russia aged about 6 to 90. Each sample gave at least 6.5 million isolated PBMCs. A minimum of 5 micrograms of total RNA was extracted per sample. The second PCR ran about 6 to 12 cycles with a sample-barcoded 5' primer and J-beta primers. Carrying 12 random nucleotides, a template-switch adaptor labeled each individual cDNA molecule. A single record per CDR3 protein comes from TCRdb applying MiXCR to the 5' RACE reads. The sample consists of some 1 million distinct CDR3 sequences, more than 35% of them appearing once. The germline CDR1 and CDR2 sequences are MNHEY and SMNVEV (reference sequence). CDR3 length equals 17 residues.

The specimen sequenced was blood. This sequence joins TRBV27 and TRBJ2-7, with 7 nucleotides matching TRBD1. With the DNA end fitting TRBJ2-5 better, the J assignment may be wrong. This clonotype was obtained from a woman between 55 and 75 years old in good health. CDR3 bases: TGTGCCAGCAGTCGCGGCCTACAACAGGGGCTTCGGGAGACCCAGTACTTC. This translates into CASSRGLQQGLRETQYF.